The 13 T cell receptor beta chains below all came from one sample that was sequenced in a study of blood T cells in healthy people across ages. A sample-barcoded 5' primer and a J-beta primer mix were used in a second PCR of roughly 7 to 11 cycles. TCRdb itself ran the 5' RACE reads through MiXCR, one entry per CDR3 protein. The top ten clones hold 20% to 25% of a sample with about 970,000 distinct CDR3 sequences, 45% to 60% of them seen once. The sequenced material came from blood. Receptor source: an older woman in good health.

Points on this clonotype: With a much larger clone just one base away, this may be a read error. CDR3 bases: TGTGCCATCAGAGACCTTTTATATTCACCCCTCCACTTT. Amino acids: CAIRDLLYSPLHF. The chain has TRBV10-3 and TRBJ1-6; D is ambiguous. Per germline, CDR1 ENHRY and CDR2 SYGVKD. Trimming pared 6 bases from V and 8 bases from J, leaving 11 bases between. The CDR3 length is 13 residues.

The gene calls are TRBV5-6 and TRBJ1-2; TRBD1 matches 9 bases. The CDR3 loop spans 16 amino acids. V lost 2 bases to trimming and J lost 0 bases; unmatched junction nucleotides: 5. The germline V gene has CDR1 SGHDT and CDR2 YYEEEE. CDR3 in amino acids: CASSLIDRGSNYGYTF. The CDR3 nucleotides read TGTGCCAGCAGCTTAATAGACAGGGGGTCTAACTATGGCTACACCTTC.

CDR3 protein: CAIRDPRGLETQYF. CDR3 coding DNA: TGTGCCATCAGGGACCCACGGGGGCTAGAGACCCAGTACTTC. This sequence joins TRBV10-3 and TRBJ2-5; D is tentatively TRBD1 or TRBD2 (6 bases each). CDR3 length: 14 amino acids. Deletions cut 6 bases from V and 4 bases from J, with 15 bases between. CDR1 is ENHRY and CDR2 is SYGVKD in the germline V gene.

The table lists this clonotype with a few counts. The chain links TRBV7-2 to TRBJ2-3; D tentatively reads TRBD1 or TRBD2 (6 bases each). CDR3 length: 15 amino acids. Trimming shortened V by 5 bases and J by 1 base, and 13 bases separated the two germline ends. Germline CDR1 SGHTA, CDR2 FQGNSA. This CDR3 is CASSPWRGGTDTQYF. CDR3 DNA: TGTGCCAGCAGCCCCTGGAGGGGGGGCACAGATACGCAGTATTTT.

This clonotype was counted only a few times. The chain combines TRBV20-1 with TRBJ1-5; possibly TRBD1 for D (5 bases). This CDR3 has 15 residues. Germline V gene lookup returns CDR1 DFQATT and CDR2 SNEGSKA (reference sequence). Trimming pared 0 bases from V and 1 base from J, leaving 10 bases between. CDR3 DNA: TGCAGTGCTAGAGAGGGGCCCGGGAGCAATCAGCCCCAGCATTTT. Translation gives CSAREGPGSNQPQHF.

This chain uses TRBV2 with TRBJ2-7, with a weak D call TRBD1 (6 bases). Germline V gene data show CDR1 as SNHLY and CDR2 as FYNNEI. CDR3 size: 15 residues. V was cut by 2 bases and J by 1 base, with 12 bases left in between. Here the CDR3 DNA reads TGTGCCAGCAGTGAACAGGGGCGATATTCCTACGAGCAGTACTTC. This codes for CASSEQGRYSYEQYF.

The chain carries TRBV20-1 and TRBJ2-5; maybe TRBD2 (5 bases). V was clipped by 6 bases and J by 4 bases, with 12 bases between them. Germline CDR1 is DFQATT and CDR2 is SNEGSKA (reference sequence). This CDR3 contains 12 residues. CDR3 DNA: TGCAGTGCCCAAGGACTGAGAGAGACCCAGTACTTC. It is translated as CSAQGLRETQYF.

The gene calls are TRBV10-3 and TRBJ1-5; D remains ambiguous. This CDR3 comprises 12 residues. Deletions cut 6 bases from V and 4 bases from J, with 7 bases between. Germline CDR1 ENHRY, CDR2 SYGVKD. CDR3 protein: CAIRGRNQPQHF. The CDR3 DNA follows: TGTGCCATCAGGGGCAGAAATCAGCCCCAGCATTTT.

The CDR3 nucleotides are TGTGCCAGCAGCCCAATTCAGATGAACACTGAAGCTTTCTTT. Translated, it gives CASSPIQMNTEAFF. This chain joins TRBV14 and TRBJ1-1; no reliable D call. This CDR3 has 14 amino acids. Germline assignment: CDR1 SGHDN and CDR2 FVKESK. V was shortened by 4 bases and J by 0 bases, with 9 bases between the two germline ends. The variable domain in full, with the rest retrieved from reference TRBV14 and TRBJ1-1, is EAGVTQFPSHSVIEKGQTVTLRCDPISGHDNLYWYRRVMGKEIKFLLHFVKESKQDESGMPNNRFLAERTGGTYSTLKVQPAELEDSGVYFCASSPIQMNTEAFFGQGTRLTVV.

The V call is TRBV6-1, the J call TRBJ2-7, with D possibly TRBD2 on 5 matching bases. Trimming pared 8 bases from V and 5 bases from J, leaving 28 bases between. The CDR3 loop spans 17 amino acids. Per germline, CDR1 MNHNS and CDR2 SASEGT. CDR3 in DNA: TGTGCCAGCCGGGATCGACCAAGAGTAAATCCGACCGACGAGCAGTACTTC. Encoded protein: CASRDRPRVNPTDEQYF.

The rearrangement joins TRBV6-5 to TRBJ2-5; 10 bases fit TRBD2. Germline assignment: CDR1 MNHEY and CDR2 SVGAGI. This CDR3 is built from 13 residues. V lost 6 bases and J lost 12; bases outside the gene matches: 10. In nucleotides, the CDR3 is TGTGCCAGCAGACGAACTAGCGGGACCCCCAAGTACTTC. As protein: CASRRTSGTPKYF.

The sample holds a few counts of this clonotype. This chain uses TRBV20-1 with TRBJ2-3, with TRBD2 matching 8 bases. Germline lookup yields CDR1 DFQATT and CDR2 SNEGSKA (reference sequence). V lost 7 bases and J lost 1; bases outside the gene matches: 4. The CDR3 runs to 13 residues. The CDR3 protein is CSGGRYRTDTQYF. CDR3 nucleotide sequence: TGCAGTGGCGGGAGGTACCGCACAGATACGCAGTATTTT.

The chain combines TRBV11-2 with TRBJ2-3; possibly TRBD2 for D (5 bases). V was cut by 2 bases and J by 1 base, with 13 bases left in between. The CDR3 runs to 16 residues. In germline, CDR1 is SGHAT, CDR2 FQNNGV. The CDR3 DNA follows: TGTGCCAGCAGCTTAAGACGGGGAGCGGGCACAGATACGCAGTATTTT. This translates into CASSLRRGAGTDTQYF. Using reference TRBV11-2 and TRBJ2-3 for the parts outside the CDR3, the full variable domain is EAGVAQSPRYKIIEKRQSVAFWCNPISGHATLYWYQQILGQGPKLLIQFQNNGVVDDSQLPKDRFSAERLKGVDSTLKIQPAKLEDSAVYLCASSLRRGAGTDTQYFGPGTRLTVL.